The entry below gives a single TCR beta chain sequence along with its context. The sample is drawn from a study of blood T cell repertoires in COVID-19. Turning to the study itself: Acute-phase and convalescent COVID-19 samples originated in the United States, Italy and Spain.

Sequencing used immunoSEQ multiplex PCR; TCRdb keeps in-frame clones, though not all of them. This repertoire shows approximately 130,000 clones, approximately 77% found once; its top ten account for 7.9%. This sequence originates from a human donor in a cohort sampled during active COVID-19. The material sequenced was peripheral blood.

In nucleotides, the CDR3 is TGTGCCACAGAGAGTGGAGACAGGTCTTATGGCTACACCTTC. Translated: CATESGDRSYGYTF. The gene calls are TRBV28 and TRBJ1-2; TRBD1 is a possible D gene (6 bases). The CDR3 contains 14 residues. Germline V gene sequence: CDR1 MDHEN, CDR2 SYDVKM. V was shortened by 10 bases and J by 5 bases, with 20 bases between the two germline ends.